Sequencing of this TCR beta chain was carried out in a study of cytomegalovirus exposure and HLA in healthy donors (dated by TCRdb to about 2017). Regarding the research as a whole: In an earlier analysis of around 540 of the donors, about 270 Gb of sequence data and just under 120 million unique TCR beta sequences from about 190 million T cells were reported. Donor age, sex, ethnicity and CMV serostatus were compiled alongside the repertoire data. The study aimed to test whether signatures of past pathogen exposure could be identified by cataloging public T cell receptors. Roughly 300 gigabases of sequencing data and around 88 million unique TCR sequences made up an early release that covered roughly 670 HLA-typed donors. HLA typing covered class I and class II loci at four-digit resolution. All discovery cohort repertoires had been generated using a single sequencing platform. Across 398 genotyped donors of the cohort, an average of about 200,000 unique TCR beta nucleotide sequences per donor were sequenced, and approximately 19% of those sequences were non-productive. Four to six DR-DQ haplotypes were handled as single units for association and clustering because linkage in the cohort was strong. To predict cytomegalovirus infection status, the study combined high-throughput TCR immunosequencing, statistical association of individual TCRs with disease status, and machine learning. Using immunosequencing, the study profiled T cell repertoires from approximately 700 subjects and related those repertoires to cytomegalovirus serostatus. A later analysis re-examined previously published TCR beta repertoires from more than 600 donors and added high-resolution HLA genotyping to investigate patterns of TCR occurrence. Of the roughly 400 genotyped donors, approximately 82% fell in the genetic ancestry cluster associated with self-reported Caucasian donors. In the later analysis, no new phenotypic data were used to find candidate immune exposures; instead, reliance was placed on TCR beta sequences and their occurrence across donors. In a later genetic analysis, genome-wide SNP genotypes for about three fifths of the 666 donors were used, and that subset was treated as a discovery cohort. An earlier analysis of approximately 580 of the donors used high-throughput TCR beta sequencing to judge whether each TCR beta V gene segment behaved as functional or pseudogenic. Besides the first cohort of roughly 640 subjects, a separate validation cohort made up of 120 different subjects was used. Typing coverage varied by locus: roughly 629-640 donors for A, B, C, DRB1 and DQB1; more than 500 for DQA1; about 590 for DPA1; around 450 for DPB1. The study at large found these results: At a false discovery rate of 0.05, a later analysis linked some 17,000 TCR beta sequences to specific HLA alleles. Because HLA typing was unavailable for some donors at each locus, only the typed subset was used in association tests. A later analysis found that HLA-associated TCR beta chains were more clonally expanded and had lower generation probabilities than equally common non-associated chains. Sequencing depth was assumed to be roughly uniform across donors in the presence/absence analyses, though that assumption may not hold. While some public TCRs were present in many individuals, most TCR sequences turned up only very rarely across donors. In a later analysis, the rate of TCR association differed among HLA loci, with DRB1 alleles having the most associated TCRs and HLA-C alleles having the fewest. Fewer than 20 rarely observed V segments, including chromosome 9 orphons, were excluded from the earlier analysis of approximately 600 of the donors because counts were too low. A later analysis reported that several top co-occurrence clusters appeared linked to parvovirus B19, influenza, CMV and Epstein-Barr virus. According to a later genetic analysis, donors in an Asian-associated ancestry cluster had fewer N-insertions in productive TCRs than the roughly 670-donor mean. Most CMV-associated TCR beta chains appeared to be HLA-restricted in a later analysis, and the HLA associations seemed to be driven largely by CMV exposure. A later genetic analysis associated a missense DCLRE1C variant with V-gene and J-gene trimming of TCR beta chains, and an independent cohort replicated the association. A total of roughly 160 TCR beta chains were listed by the study as associated with cytomegalovirus. Strong co-occurrence of HLA alleles, especially DR and DQ, made assigning TCR associations to individual alleles difficult. This cohort had only TCR beta chains sequenced, and the lack of alpha or paired-chain data limited which features could be detected. The classifier was reported to diagnose cytomegalovirus status with high specificity and sensitivity in both the original and validation cohorts. A group of highly shared sequence variants was considered likely to be a technical artifact of the sequencing pipeline. CMV serostatus was the only immune exposure information available for the cohort. A further reported finding was that TCR beta sequences accurately predicted the HLA-A and HLA-B alleles for most subjects in the first cohort. The authors suggested that the approach could potentially be extended to other disease states and immunological phenotypes. In an earlier analysis of over 550 of the donors, most TCR beta V segments were observed in productive rearrangements about 90% or about 30% of the time, broadly matching IMGT annotations. In vitro tests confirmed that a few of the cytomegalovirus-associated TCR beta chains recognize cytomegalovirus antigens. Correlated functional status among segregating V segments might be attributable to linkage disequilibrium, but an unknown experimental factor could not be ruled out. Some IMGT-functional V segments, including TRBV6-2 and TRBV6-3, could not be distinguished by the 87-base-pair reads and were therefore excluded.

Library preparation used the immunoSEQ multiplex PCR assay. A mixture of 60 forward primers for TCR Vbeta segments and 13 reverse primers for TCR Jbeta segments was used in the multiplex PCR. The CDR3 region of rearranged TCR beta genes was amplified from genomic DNA by a multiplex PCR assay. On the Illumina HiSeq System, the amplified TCR beta libraries were sequenced as 87-base-pair reads. Per the authors' processing: Across the 670 or so repertoires, a later analysis counted roughly 77 million unique TCR beta chains, 9 million to 14 million of which were shared by at least two donors. Raw reads were error-corrected and collapsed into unique sequences by a nearest-neighbor algorithm in which closely related sequences were merged to remove PCR and sequencing errors. CDR3 sequences were aligned to IMGT reference sequences to assign V, D and J gene segments. For a sequence to be retained, a match of at least six nucleotides was required to both a V gene segment and a J gene segment. A rearrangement was called productive if the CDR3 had no stop codons and remained in frame with V and J, and every other rearrangement was called non-productive. CDR3 was defined by IMGT convention, running from the second conserved V-encoded cysteine to the conserved J-encoded phenylalanine. Sequences without an unambiguous match to a single V gene segment were excluded from the earlier analysis of 587 of the donors. In an earlier analysis of about 590 of the donors, a V segment was called functional when productive rearrangements were above 56.7%, and segregating when the standard deviation between donors exceeded 5%. A statistical classification framework was built to diagnose cytomegalovirus status from the catalog of TCR beta chain sequences. In a later analysis, V and J genes were assigned by comparing TCR nucleotide sequences against IMGT/GENE-DB human TR gene sequences. A later analysis assigned CDR3 sequences and most-parsimonious VDJ recombination scenarios with the TCRdist pipeline. A later analysis defined each TCR beta chain by its CDR3 amino acid sequence plus V-gene family, and excluded reads lacking a unique V-gene family. A later analysis removed roughly 590 highly shared, low-generation-probability nucleotide sequences to deal with suspected cross-contamination and a sequencing artifact. In a later analysis, a clonal expansion index for each public chain was calculated from normalized within-repertoire ranks of inferred template counts. In a later analysis, generation probabilities were computed with a VDJ recombination model fitted to out-of-frame rearrangements, and the resulting probabilities were checked against IGoR. Hypergeometric tests were used in a later analysis to score TCR-TCR, TCR-HLA and TCR-CMV co-occurrence, with a repertoire-size bias correction applied to the TCR pairs. In a later analysis, false discovery rates were estimated by permuting HLA or CMV assignments 20 times. In a later analysis, co-occurring TCRs were grouped using DBSCAN, and TCRdist sequence similarity was added for clustering within HLA-allele-positive subsets. Repertoires with fewer than 30,000 or more than 120,000 public chains, plus five repertoires with anomalous nucleotide sharing, were excluded from co-occurrence clustering. Imported from immuneACCESS, the table was reduced by TCRdb to in-frame sequences with V and J called. These copies leave out some clones; in studies compared against another copy, an unresolved V gene accounts for under half, and the cause of the remainder is not known. D and trimming were read from the DNA, whereas the V and J calls and clone size are those reported in that table. Here the sample has 200,000 to 250,000 clones; over 65% occur a single time. About 1.2% of the sample is taken by the ten largest.

Note on this clone: Its binding antigen is unknown. No clone much larger than this one lies a single base away; base qualities are absent.

The germline V gene (reference sequence) provides CDR1 MNHEY and CDR2 SMNVEV. V gives up 1 base and J gives up 4 bases, and the segment between their germline ends measures 11 bases. From the cysteine up to the phenylalanine, the CDR3 has a length of 15 residues. Only the CDR3 part of the read is kept: 45 bases, read in frame from the first base. The cohort was made up of under 800 healthy bone marrow donors. At the time of sampling, all cohort members were nominally healthy, though unrecorded immune exposures were likely present. CMV serostatus was positive for about 300 and negative for about half of the 666 cohort members, and was not recorded for this donor. A peripheral blood sample was collected from each donor, and TCR beta sequencing was performed on peripheral blood mononuclear cells. The Qiagen DNeasy Blood Extraction Kit was used to extract genomic DNA from the blood cell samples.

Sequencing was carried out using PBMCs. This sequence originates from a human donor in good health. The rearrangement combines TRBV27 with TRBJ1-3; no D gene call is confident. This receptor has the CDR3 CASSLWASKGNTIYF. In nucleotides, the sequence is TGTGCCAGCAGTTTATGGGCGAGTAAGGGAAACACCATATATTTT.